This TCR beta chain was observed in a study of response to subunit inactivated influenza vaccine. Study-level findings and limits: That few new T cells are recruited by each seasonal influenza vaccination was the authors' suggestion.

TCRdb re-called the RT-PCR reads with MiXCR, one entry per CDR3 protein. Here the sample spans approximately 530,000 distinct CDR3 sequences, 7.6% being singletons. CDR3 length equals 15 residues. V dropped 1 base and J dropped 0 bases, with 11 bases sitting between them. Germline CDR1 and CDR2: DFQATT and SNEGSKA (reference sequence). To note about this clonotype: Its specificity is unknown.

This sequence was found in a man in his fifties or sixties who received an inactivated influenza vaccine. The J gene is TRBJ2-3, the V gene TRBV20-1; the D is unclear. The starting material was PBMCs from blood, obtained roughly 24 months after vaccination. The DNA of the CDR3 is TGCAGTGCTAGAGGGGCGGTTTTGAGCACAGATACGCAGTATTTT. Its protein product is CSARGAVLSTDTQYF.